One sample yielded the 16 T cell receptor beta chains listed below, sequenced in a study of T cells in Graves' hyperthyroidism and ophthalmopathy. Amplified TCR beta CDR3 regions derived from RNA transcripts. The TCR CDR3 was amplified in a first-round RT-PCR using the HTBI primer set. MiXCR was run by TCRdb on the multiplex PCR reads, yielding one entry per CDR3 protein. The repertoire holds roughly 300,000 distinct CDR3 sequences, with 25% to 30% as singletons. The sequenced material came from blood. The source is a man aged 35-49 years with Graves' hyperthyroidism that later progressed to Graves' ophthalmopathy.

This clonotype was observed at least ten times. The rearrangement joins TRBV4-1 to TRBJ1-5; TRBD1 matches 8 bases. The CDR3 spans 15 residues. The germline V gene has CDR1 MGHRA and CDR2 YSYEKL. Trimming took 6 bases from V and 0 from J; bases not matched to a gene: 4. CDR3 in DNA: TGCGCCAGCAGTAGACAGGGGTATAGCAATCAGCCCCAGCATTTT. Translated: CASSRQGYSNQPQHF.

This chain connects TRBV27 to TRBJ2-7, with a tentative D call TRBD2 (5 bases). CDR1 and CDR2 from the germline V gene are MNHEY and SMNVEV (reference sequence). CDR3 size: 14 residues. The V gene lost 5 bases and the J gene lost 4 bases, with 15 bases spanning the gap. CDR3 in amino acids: CASSGGLSLYEQYF. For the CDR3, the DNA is TGTGCCAGCAGTGGCGGACTCAGCCTGTACGAGCAGTACTTC.

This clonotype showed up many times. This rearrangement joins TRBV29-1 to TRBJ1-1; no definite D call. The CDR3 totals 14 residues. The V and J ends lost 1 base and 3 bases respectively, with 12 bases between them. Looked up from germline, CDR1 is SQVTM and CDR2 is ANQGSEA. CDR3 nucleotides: TGCAGCGTTGAAGGAACCCGGAAGGACACTGAAGCTTTCTTT. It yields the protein CSVEGTRKDTEAFF. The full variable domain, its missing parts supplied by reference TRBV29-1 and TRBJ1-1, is SAVISQKPSRDICQRGTSLTIQCQVDSQVTMMFWYRQQPGQSLTLIATANQGSEATYESGFVIDKFPISRPNLTFSTLTVSNMSPEDSSIYLCSVEGTRKDTEAFFGQGTRLTVV.

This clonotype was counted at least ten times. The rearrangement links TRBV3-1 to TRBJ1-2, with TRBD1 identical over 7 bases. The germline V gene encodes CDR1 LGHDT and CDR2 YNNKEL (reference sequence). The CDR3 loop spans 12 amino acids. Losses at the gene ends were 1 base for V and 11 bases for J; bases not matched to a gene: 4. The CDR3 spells CASSQAQGKYTF. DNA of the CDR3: TGTGCCAGCAGCCAAGCACAGGGGAAATACACCTTC.

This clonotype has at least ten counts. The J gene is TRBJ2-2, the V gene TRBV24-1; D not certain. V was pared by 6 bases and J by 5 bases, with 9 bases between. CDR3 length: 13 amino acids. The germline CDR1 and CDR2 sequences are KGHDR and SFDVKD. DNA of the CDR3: TGTGCCACCAGTCTCACTCGAACCGGGGAGCTGTTTTTT. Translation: CATSLTRTGELFF.

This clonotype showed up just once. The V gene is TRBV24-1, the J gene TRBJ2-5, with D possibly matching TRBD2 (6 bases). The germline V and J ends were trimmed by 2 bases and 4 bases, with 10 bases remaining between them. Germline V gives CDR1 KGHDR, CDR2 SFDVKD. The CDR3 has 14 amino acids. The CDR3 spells CATSDWARGETQYF. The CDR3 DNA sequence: TGTGCCACCAGTGATTGGGCGCGGGGAGAGACCCAGTACTTC.

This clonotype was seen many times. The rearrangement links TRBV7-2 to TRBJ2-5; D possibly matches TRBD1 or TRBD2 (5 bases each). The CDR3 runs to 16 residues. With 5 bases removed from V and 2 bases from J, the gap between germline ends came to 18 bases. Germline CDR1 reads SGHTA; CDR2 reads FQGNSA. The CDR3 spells CASSLLWHGTQETQYF. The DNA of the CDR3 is TGTGCCAGCAGCCTCTTGTGGCATGGGACGCAAGAGACCCAGTACTTC.

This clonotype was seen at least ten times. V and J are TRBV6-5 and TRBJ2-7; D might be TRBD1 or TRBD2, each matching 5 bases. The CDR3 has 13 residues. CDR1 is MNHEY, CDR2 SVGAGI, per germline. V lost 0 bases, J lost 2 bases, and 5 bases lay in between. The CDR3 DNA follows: TGTGCCAGCAGTTACTCGGGGGCCTACGAGCAGTACTTC. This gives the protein CASSYSGAYEQYF.

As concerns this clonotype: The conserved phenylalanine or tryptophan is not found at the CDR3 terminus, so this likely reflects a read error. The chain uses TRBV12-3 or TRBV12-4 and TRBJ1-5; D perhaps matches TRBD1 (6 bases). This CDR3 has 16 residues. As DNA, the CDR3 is TGTGCCAGCGGTTTCGGGGGCCCTCGTGCGGATCAGCCCCAGCATTGT. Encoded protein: CASGFGGPRADQPQHC.

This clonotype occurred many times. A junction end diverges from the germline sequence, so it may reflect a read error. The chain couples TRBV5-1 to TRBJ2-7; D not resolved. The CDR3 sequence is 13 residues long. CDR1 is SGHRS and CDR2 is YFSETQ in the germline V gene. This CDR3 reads CASSPGRADEQYF. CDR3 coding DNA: TGCGCCAGCAGCCCCGGCCGTGCGGACGAACAGTACTTC. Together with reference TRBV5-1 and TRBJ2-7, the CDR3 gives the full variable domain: KAGVTQTPRYLIKTRGQQVTLSCSPISGHRSVSWYQQTPGQGLQFLFEYFSETQRNKGNFPGRFSGRQFSNSRSEMNVSTLELGDSALYLCASSPGRADEQYFGPGTRLTVT.

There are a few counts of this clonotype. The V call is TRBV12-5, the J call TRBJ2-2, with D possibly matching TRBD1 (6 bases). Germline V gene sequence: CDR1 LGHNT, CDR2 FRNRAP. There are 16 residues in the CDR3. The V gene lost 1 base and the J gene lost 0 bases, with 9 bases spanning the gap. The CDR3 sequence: CASGLAGASNTGELFF. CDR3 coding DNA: TGTGCTAGTGGTTTGGCAGGGGCTTCGAACACCGGGGAGCTGTTTTTT.

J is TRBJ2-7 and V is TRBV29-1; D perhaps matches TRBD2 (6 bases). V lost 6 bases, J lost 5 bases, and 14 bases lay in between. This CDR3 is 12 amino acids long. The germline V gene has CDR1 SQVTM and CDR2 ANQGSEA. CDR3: CSVGLSLDEQYF. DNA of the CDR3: TGCAGCGTGGGACTTTCTCTCGACGAGCAGTACTTC.

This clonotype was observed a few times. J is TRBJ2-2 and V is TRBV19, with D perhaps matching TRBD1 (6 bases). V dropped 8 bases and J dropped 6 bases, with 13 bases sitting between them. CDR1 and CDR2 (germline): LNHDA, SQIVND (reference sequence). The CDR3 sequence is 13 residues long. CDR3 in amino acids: CASLTGYSGELFF. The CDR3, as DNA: TGTGCCAGTTTAACAGGGTACTCCGGGGAGCTGTTTTTT.

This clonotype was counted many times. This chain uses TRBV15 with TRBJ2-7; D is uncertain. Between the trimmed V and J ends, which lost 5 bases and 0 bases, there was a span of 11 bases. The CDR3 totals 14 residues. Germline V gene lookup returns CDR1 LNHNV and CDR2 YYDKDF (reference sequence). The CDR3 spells CATSAKASSYEQYF. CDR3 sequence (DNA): TGTGCCACCAGCGCGAAGGCAAGCTCCTACGAGCAGTACTTC.

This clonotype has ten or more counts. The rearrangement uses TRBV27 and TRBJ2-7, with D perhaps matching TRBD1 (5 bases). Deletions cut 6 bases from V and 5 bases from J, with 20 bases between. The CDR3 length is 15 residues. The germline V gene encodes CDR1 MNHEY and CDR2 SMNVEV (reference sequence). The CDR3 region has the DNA TGTGCCAGCAGGATAGGTGGCAGGGCGAGGAACGAGCAGTACTTC. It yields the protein CASRIGGRARNEQYF.

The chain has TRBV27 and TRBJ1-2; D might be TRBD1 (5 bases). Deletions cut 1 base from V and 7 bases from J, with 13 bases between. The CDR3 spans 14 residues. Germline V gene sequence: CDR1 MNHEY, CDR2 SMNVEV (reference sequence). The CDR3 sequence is CASSLWGRAAGYTF. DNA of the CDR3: TGTGCCAGCAGTTTATGGGGCAGGGCGGCTGGCTACACCTTC.